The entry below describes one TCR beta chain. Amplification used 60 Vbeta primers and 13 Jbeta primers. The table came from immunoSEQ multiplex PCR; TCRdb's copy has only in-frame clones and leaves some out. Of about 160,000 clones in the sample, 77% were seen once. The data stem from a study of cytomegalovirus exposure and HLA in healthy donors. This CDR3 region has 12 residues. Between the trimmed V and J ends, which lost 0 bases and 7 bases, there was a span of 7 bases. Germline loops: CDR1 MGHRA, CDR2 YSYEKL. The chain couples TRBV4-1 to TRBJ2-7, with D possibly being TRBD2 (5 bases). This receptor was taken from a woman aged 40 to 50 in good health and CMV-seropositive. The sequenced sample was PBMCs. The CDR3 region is CASSQDTGEQYF. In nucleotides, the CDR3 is TGCGCCAGCAGCCAAGATACGGGGGAGCAGTACTTC.